This TCR beta chain emerged from a study of OX40 agonist ivuxolimab in advanced cancers. Study at large: Partial response was recorded in three patients: one hepatocellular carcinoma and two cutaneous melanoma cases.

This table comes from immunoSEQ multiplex PCR, and its TCRdb copy is limited to in-frame clones, with some not included. Among under 100,000 clones listed, 84% were seen once. The CDR3 covers 13 residues. Germline loops: CDR1 LGHNA, CDR2 YNFKEQ. V lost 4 bases and J lost 0, with 4 bases in between. The sample in question was CD4+ or CD8+ T cells sorted from blood, obtained in a trial of the OX40 agonist ivuxolimab. The receptor comes from an adult with an advanced solid tumor such as melanoma, head and neck, liver or kidney cancer. This chain joins TRBV4-2 and TRBJ1-3; no reliable D call. CDR3 amino acids: CASSPFSGNTIYF. CDR3 DNA sequence: TGTGCCAGCAGCCCGTTCTCTGGAAACACCATATATTTT.